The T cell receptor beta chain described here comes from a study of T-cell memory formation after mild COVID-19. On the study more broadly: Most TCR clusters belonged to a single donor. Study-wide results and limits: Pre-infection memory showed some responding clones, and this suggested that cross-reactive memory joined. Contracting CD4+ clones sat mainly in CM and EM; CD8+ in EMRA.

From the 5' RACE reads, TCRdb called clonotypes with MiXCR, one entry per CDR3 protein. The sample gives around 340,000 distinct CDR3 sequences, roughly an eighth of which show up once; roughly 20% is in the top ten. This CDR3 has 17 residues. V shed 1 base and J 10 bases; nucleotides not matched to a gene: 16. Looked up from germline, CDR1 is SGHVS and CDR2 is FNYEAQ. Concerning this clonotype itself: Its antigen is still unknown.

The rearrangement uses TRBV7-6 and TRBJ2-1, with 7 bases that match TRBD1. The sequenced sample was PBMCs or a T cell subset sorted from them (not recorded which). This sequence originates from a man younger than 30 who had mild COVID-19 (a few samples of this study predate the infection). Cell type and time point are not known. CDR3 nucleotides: TGTGCCAGCAGCTTAGTTCAACCTGGGACAGTGGGCAGGGAGCAGTTCTTC. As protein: CASSLVQPGTVGREQFF.